The rows below give T cell receptor beta chains drawn from one sample of a study of neurological immune-mediated disorders. Using its own MiXCR run on the 5' RACE reads, TCRdb lists one record per CDR3 protein. There are approximately 90,000 distinct CDR3 sequences in the sample; 3.5% occur only once, and 5% to 6.5% lies in the top ten. The sequencing input was PBMCs. The receptor set was obtained from a woman in her late teens or twenties with multiple sclerosis. CDR3s include the opening cysteine and the closing phenylalanine or tryptophan. Each record gives: J gene, D gene, clone size, V gene, CDR3 protein, CDR3 DNA. D genes are given only for firm matches. A clone size is listed for some rows: how often the clone was seen (once, few, many), or a class if it is expanded.

>TRBJ1-1|.|few|TRBV21-1
CASSEGEDTLKGGENTEAFF
TGTGCCAGCAGCGAAGGCGAGGATACCCTTAAAGGAGGGGAGAACACTGAAGCTTTCTTT
>TRBJ2-5|.|many|TRBV5-1
CASSPPGQWETQYF
TGCGCCAGCAGCCCCCCCGGACAGTGGGAGACCCAGTACTTC
>TRBJ2-7|.|few|TRBV3-1
CASSPQGFSYEQYF
TGTGCCAGCAGCCCTCAGGGGTTCTCCTACGAGCAGTACTTC
>TRBJ2-7|TRBD1|many|TRBV5-1
CASSLEAGGYEQYF
TGCGCCAGCAGCTTGGAGGCAGGGGGTTACGAGCAGTACTTC
>TRBJ1-1|TRBD1|many|TRBV24-1
CATSALRGDRGHPLGTEAFF
TGTGCCACCAGTGCCCTTCGAGGCGACAGGGGGCACCCGCTTGGGACTGAAGCTTTCTTT
>TRBJ2-3|.|many|TRBV5-1
CASSLARSSTDTQYF
TGCGCCAGCAGCTTGGCAAGATCTAGCACAGATACGCAGTATTTT
>TRBJ2-6|.|many|TRBV7-9
CASSGQGTLSGANVLTF
TGTGCCAGCAGCGGGCAAGGGACACTCTCTGGGGCCAACGTCCTGACTTTC
>TRBJ2-7|.|many|TRBV20-1
CSARRLKGSRYEQYF
TGCAGTGCTCGCCGACTTAAAGGGAGTAGGTACGAGCAGTACTTC
>TRBJ2-5|.|many|TRBV7-2
CASSLALSGARGETQYF
TGTGCCAGCAGCTTAGCTCTTAGCGGTGCACGGGGGGAGACCCAGTACTTC
>TRBJ2-7|.|many|TRBV6-5
CASSYSGGTLSYEQYF
TGTGCCAGCAGTTACTCGGGAGGAACCCTCTCCTACGAGCAGTACTTC
>TRBJ1-1|TRBD1|.|TRBV7-2
CVITRTGSFPEAFF
TGTGTCATTACACGGACAGGGTCATTCCCTGAAGCTTTCTTT
>TRBJ2-7|TRBD2|many|TRBV10-3
CAIRGGQGTSGTYEQYF
TGTGCCATCAGGGGGGGGCAGGGGACTAGCGGGACTTACGAGCAGTACTTC
>TRBJ2-6|.|many|TRBV5-6
CASSPETGGANVLTF
TGTGCCAGCAGCCCGGAGACGGGAGGGGCCAACGTCCTGACTTTC
>TRBJ1-1|.|many|TRBV3-1
CASSPFRVLGTEAFF
TGTGCCAGCAGCCCATTCAGGGTTCTGGGCACTGAAGCTTTCTTT
>TRBJ1-1|.|many|TRBV2
CANSDWGNTEAFF
TGTGCCAACAGTGATTGGGGGAACACTGAAGCTTTCTTT
>TRBJ2-5|TRBD1|many|TRBV20-1
CSAPPGQGAETQYF
TGCAGTGCTCCACCGGGACAGGGGGCAGAGACCCAGTACTTC
>TRBJ2-1|TRBD2|many|TRBV10-3
CATAVTSGGDYNNEQFF
TGTGCCACTGCAGTGACTAGCGGGGGGGATTATAACAATGAGCAGTTCTTC
>TRBJ1-4|.|many|TRBV5-5
CASSLGQGEEKLFF
TGTGCCAGCAGCTTGGGGCAGGGAGAGGAAAAACTGTTTTTT
>TRBJ2-1|TRBD1|few|TRBV5-1
CASSSGTGGFNEQFF
TGCGCCAGCAGCTCCGGGACAGGGGGTTTTAATGAGCAGTTCTTC
>TRBJ1-2|.|many|TRBV28
CASRAPGGNYGYTF
TGTGCCAGCAGAGCCCCAGGCGGTAACTATGGCTACACCTTC
>TRBJ2-7|TRBD1|few|TRBV20-1
CSAERQGTYEQYF
TGCAGTGCAGAACGACAGGGAACCTACGAGCAGTACTTC
>TRBJ2-7|.|many|TRBV7-2
CASSKAGTASSYEQYF
TGTGCCAGCAGTAAGGCGGGGACTGCAAGCTCCTACGAGCAGTACTTC
>TRBJ2-3|TRBD2|many|TRBV20-1
CSARLAEYTDTQYF
TGCAGTGCGAGACTAGCGGAATACACAGATACGCAGTATTTT
>TRBJ1-3|TRBD1|many|TRBV3-1
CASSSYRGGNTIYF
TGTGCCAGCAGCTCGTACAGGGGTGGAAACACCATATATTTT
>TRBJ1-2|.|many|TRBV21-1
CASSKALGGRDGYTF
TGTGCCAGCAGCAAAGCGCTCGGGGGGCGCGATGGCTACACCTTC
>TRBJ1-1|.|many|TRBV5-6
CASSASPDSRSAFF
TGTGCCAGCAGCGCAAGCCCTGACAGCCGGTCGGCTTTCTTT
>TRBJ2-1|TRBD2|many|TRBV20-1
CSASTRTSGNFYNEQFF
TGCAGTGCTAGTACTAGGACTAGCGGGAATTTTTACAATGAGCAGTTCTTC
>TRBJ2-7|.|many|TRBV12-3/TRBV12-4
CASSFLTGPTYEQYF
TGTGCCAGCAGTTTTCTGACAGGTCCTACCTACGAGCAGTACTTC
>TRBJ1-5|.|many|TRBV20-1
CSARRSDQPQHF
TGCAGTGCGAGGAGAAGCGATCAGCCCCAGCATTTT
>TRBJ1-5|.|many|TRBV15
CATSSDGRDHQPQHF
TGTGCCACCAGCAGTGACGGACGGGACCATCAGCCCCAGCATTTT
>TRBJ1-1|.|many|TRBV2
CASSSEVNTEAFF
TGTGCCAGCAGTTCTGAGGTGAACACTGAAGCTTTCTTT
>TRBJ1-5|TRBD1|many|TRBV30
CAWAHRGQVLYSNQPQHF
TGTGCCTGGGCCCATCGAGGACAGGTACTATATAGCAATCAGCCCCAGCATTTT
>TRBJ1-2|.|many|TRBV5-5
CASSLLEGNYGYTF
TGTGCCAGCAGCTTACTTGAGGGAAACTATGGCTACACCTTC
>TRBJ2-1|.|.|TRBV30
CAWSEGGPGLEQFF
TGTGCCTGGAGTGAGGGGGGGCCTGGGCTTGAGCAGTTCTTC
>TRBJ2-7|.|many|TRBV7-9
CASSLGGQSYEQYF
TGTGCCAGCAGCTTAGGGGGACAATCCTACGAGCAGTACTTC
>TRBJ1-1|.|many|TRBV18
CASSPPGGGTEAFF
TGTGCCAGCTCACCCCCCGGGGGAGGGACTGAAGCTTTCTTT
>TRBJ2-7|.|many|TRBV7-2
CASSPQSGYEQYF
TGTGCCAGCAGCCCCCAGTCGGGTTACGAGCAGTACTTC
>TRBJ1-5|.|many|TRBV20-1
CSARGREGDNQPQHF
TGCAGTGCTCGGGGCCGCGAAGGGGATAATCAGCCCCAGCATTTT
>TRBJ1-2|.|few|TRBV30
CARSQGLSYGYTF
TGTGCCCGATCGCAGGGGCTCAGCTATGGCTACACCTTC
>TRBJ1-5|TRBD1|.|TRBV20-1
CSAIDRETGNQPQHF
TGCAGTGCGATTGACAGGGAGACGGGCAATCAGCCCCAGCATTTT
>TRBJ1-2|.|.|TRBV4-1
CASSQVVGDYGYTF
TGCGCCAGCAGCCAAGTCGTAGGGGACTATGGCTACACCTTC
>TRBJ2-1|.|many|TRBV19
CASRSGGELSEQFF
TGTGCCAGCCGCTCTGGCGGTGAGCTATCGGAGCAGTTCTTC
>TRBJ2-2|.|many|TRBV7-3
CASSSTGGNTGELFF
TGTGCCAGCAGCTCCACGGGTGGGAACACCGGGGAGCTGTTTTTT
>TRBJ2-6|.|many|TRBV29-1
CSVDLAGANVLTF
TGCAGCGTTGATCTGGCTGGGGCCAACGTCCTGACTTTC
>TRBJ2-1|.|many|TRBV20-1
CSARGHIRNEQFF
TGCAGTGCTCGAGGACATATCCGCAATGAGCAGTTCTTC
>TRBJ2-5|TRBD1|many|TRBV12-3/TRBV12-4
CASSSSGGRGETQYF
TGTGCCAGCAGTTCATCAGGGGGACGAGGGGAGACCCAGTACTTC
>TRBJ1-4|.|few|TRBV30
CAWSSWTTGKREKLFF
TGTGCCTGGAGTTCATGGACTACAGGGAAAAGAGAAAAACTGTTTTTT
>TRBJ2-1|TRBD2|.|TRBV20-1
CSAPGGSGGYNEQFF
TGCAGTGCCCCCGGGGGAAGCGGGGGATACAATGAGCAGTTCTTC
>TRBJ1-4|TRBD1|many|TRBV7-2
CASSSIPGQGELFF
TGTGCCAGCAGCTCCATCCCCGGACAGGGCGAACTGTTTTTT
>TRBJ2-2|.|many|TRBV7-2
CASSPMSRGGELFF
TGTGCCAGCAGCCCGATGTCGCGGGGCGGGGAGCTGTTTTTT
>TRBJ2-2|.|many|TRBV5-1
CASSLDDTGELFF
TGCGCCAGCAGCTTGGATGACACCGGGGAGCTGTTTTTT
>TRBJ2-2|TRBD1|many|TRBV6-5
CASRTGPLTGELFF
TGTGCCAGCAGGACAGGGCCCCTCACCGGGGAGCTGTTTTTT